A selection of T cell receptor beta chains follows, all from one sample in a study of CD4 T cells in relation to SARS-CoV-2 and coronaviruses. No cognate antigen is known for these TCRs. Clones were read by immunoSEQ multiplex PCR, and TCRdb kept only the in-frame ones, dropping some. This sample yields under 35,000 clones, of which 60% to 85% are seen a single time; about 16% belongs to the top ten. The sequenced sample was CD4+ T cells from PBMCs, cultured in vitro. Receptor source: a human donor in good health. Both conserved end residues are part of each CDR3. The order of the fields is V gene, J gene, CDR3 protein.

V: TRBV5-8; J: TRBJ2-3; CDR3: CASSLRDTQYF
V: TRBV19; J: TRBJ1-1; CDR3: CASSPQVNTEAFF
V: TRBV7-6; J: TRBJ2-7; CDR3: CASSLFRTGGPNEQYF
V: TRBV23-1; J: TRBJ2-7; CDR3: CASSQHRYEQYF
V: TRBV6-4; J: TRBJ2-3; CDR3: CASSRDGSADTQYF
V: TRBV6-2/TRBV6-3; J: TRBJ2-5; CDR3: CASSRGLAGGPSLETQYF
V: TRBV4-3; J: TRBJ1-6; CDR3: CASSQGDRDNSPLHF
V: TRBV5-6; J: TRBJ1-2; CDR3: CASSLAGSGARGYTF
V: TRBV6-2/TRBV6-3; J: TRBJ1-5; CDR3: CASSFLGNNQPQHF
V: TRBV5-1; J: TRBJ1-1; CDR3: CASSLQASNTEAFF
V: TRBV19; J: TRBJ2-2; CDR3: CASSRPTPTNTGELFF
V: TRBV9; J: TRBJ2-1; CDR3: CASSATGIPANEQFF
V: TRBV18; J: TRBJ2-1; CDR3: CASSPGGGIEQFF
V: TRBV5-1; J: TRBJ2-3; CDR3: CASSLGWMGGADTQYF
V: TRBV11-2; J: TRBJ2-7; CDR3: CASSVSRYEQYF
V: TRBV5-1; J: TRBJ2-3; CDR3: CASSLSGRTFTDTQYF
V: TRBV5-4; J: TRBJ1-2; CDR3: CASRTQGTNYGYTF
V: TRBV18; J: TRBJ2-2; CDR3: CASSPRTGSNGELFF
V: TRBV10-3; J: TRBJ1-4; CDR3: CAISESGETTGEKLFF
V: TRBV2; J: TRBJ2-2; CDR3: CASRRDLRAGELFF
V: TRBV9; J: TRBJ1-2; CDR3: CASSVVVTGKNYGYTF
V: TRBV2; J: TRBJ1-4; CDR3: CAGKTGDEKLFF
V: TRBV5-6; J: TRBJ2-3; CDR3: CASSLSADTQYF
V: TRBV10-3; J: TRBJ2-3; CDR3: CAISEVGGYTDTQYF
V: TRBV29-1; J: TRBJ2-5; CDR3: CSVARGQETQYF
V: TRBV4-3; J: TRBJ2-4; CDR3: CASSQEGPLAKNIQYF
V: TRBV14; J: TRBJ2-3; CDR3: CASSQVPGVITDTQYF
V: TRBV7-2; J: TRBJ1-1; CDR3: CASSRLIMNTEAFF
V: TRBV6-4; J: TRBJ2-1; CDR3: CASVNSGRWDEQFF
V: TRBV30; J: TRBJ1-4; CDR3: CAWLGGREKLFF
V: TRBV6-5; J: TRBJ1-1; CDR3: CASTGMRNTEAFF
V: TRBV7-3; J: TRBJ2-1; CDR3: CASSQRLAGRNEQFF
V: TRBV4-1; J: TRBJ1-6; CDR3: CASSHPGQGVNSPLHF
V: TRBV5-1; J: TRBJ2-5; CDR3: CASSLDGRALETQYF
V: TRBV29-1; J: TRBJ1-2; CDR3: CSVGDRAGYGYTF
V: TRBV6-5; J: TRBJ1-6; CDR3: CASSYSGTGADSPLHF